These T cell receptor beta chains were read from a single sample in a study of blood T cell repertoires in COVID-19. Data came from immunoSEQ multiplex PCR; TCRdb stores just in-frame clones and leaves some out. The sample holds around 130,000 clones, 70% to 90% seen once. The source material was peripheral blood. The receptors come from an older woman with acute or convalescent COVID-19. Each CDR3 is given with its conserved first and last residue. The order of the fields is V gene, J gene, clone size, D gene, CDR3 DNA, CDR3 protein. D genes are given only for firm matches. Only some rows state a clone size, as once, few, many or a class for expanded clones.

TRBV29-1	TRBJ1-1	NA	NA	TGCAGCGTTGAAACAGCAAACACTGAAGCTTTCTTT	CSVETANTEAFF
TRBV2	TRBJ2-1	NA	NA	TGTGCCAGCCACAAAGAGACTAGGGGGGGCAACGAGCAGTTCTTC	CASHKETRGGNEQFF
TRBV9	TRBJ1-3	once	NA	TGTGCCAGCAGCGTAACGGGAAGGGGAAACACCATATATTTT	CASSVTGRGNTIYF
TRBV3-1/TRBV3-2	TRBJ1-2	NA	TRBD1	TGTGCCAGCAGCCTCACACCTCATCCAGGGGGCACCTATGGCTACACCTTC	CASSLTPHPGGTYGYTF
TRBV6-6	TRBJ1-5	NA	TRBD1	TGTGCCAGCAGGGACGGACAGGGAGGCAATCAGCCCCAGCATTTT	CASRDGQGGNQPQHF
TRBV5-1	TRBJ2-1	NA	NA	TGCGCCAGCAGAAGCTTTTTAGACTACAATGAGCAGTTCTTC	CASRSFLDYNEQFF
TRBV28	TRBJ2-3	NA	TRBD1	TGTGCCAGCAGTCCACAGGGGGCTTGGACAGATACGCAGTATTTT	CASSPQGAWTDTQYF
TRBV9	TRBJ1-2	NA	TRBD1	TGTGCCAGCAGCGTAGATGGGGGGAACCGGGACAGCGATCCCTATGGCTACACCTTC	CASSVDGGNRDSDPYGYTF
TRBV18	TRBJ2-3	NA	TRBD2	TGTGCCAGCTCGGGAGCGGGAGGCACAGATACGCAGTATTTT	CASSGAGGTDTQYF
TRBV6-5	TRBJ1-4	NA	NA	TGTGCCAGCAGTTACTCGAGGCAGGGGAAGGAAAAACTGTTTTTT	CASSYSRQGKEKLFF
TRBV19	TRBJ1-6	NA	TRBD1	TGTGCCAGTACCCTCGGACAGGGTAATTCACCCCTCCACTTT	CASTLGQGNSPLHF
TRBV19	TRBJ2-2	few	TRBD2	TGTGCCAGTAGCAACCCAGGACTAGCGGGAGGCACCGGGGAGCTGTTTTTT	CASSNPGLAGGTGELFF
TRBV18	TRBJ2-2	NA	TRBD2	TGTGCCAGCTCACCGGGACTAGCGGTAAACACCGGGGAGCTGTTTTTT	CASSPGLAVNTGELFF
TRBV27	TRBJ1-5	NA	TRBD1	TGTGCCAGCAGTCAGTACAGGGGTGGCAATCAGCCCCAGCATTTT	CASSQYRGGNQPQHF
TRBV19	TRBJ1-2	NA	TRBD1	TGTGCCAGTAGCGACAGGGGAGACGCAGCTAACTATGGCTACACCTTC	CASSDRGDAANYGYTF
TRBV6-5	TRBJ2-1	NA	NA	TGTGCCAGCAGACCTGACAGCTCCTACAATGAGCAGTTCTTC	CASRPDSSYNEQFF
TRBV9	TRBJ2-1	NA	TRBD2	TGTGCCAGCAGCGTAGAGAGCGGGAACAATGAGCAGTTCTTC	CASSVESGNNEQFF
TRBV19	TRBJ1-2	NA	TRBD1	TGTGCCAGTAGTATAGTTTGGACAGGGGGCTTTCATGGCTACACCTTC	CASSIVWTGGFHGYTF
TRBV10-3	TRBJ1-4	NA	TRBD1	TGTGCCATCAGCCCGGACAGGGAAGGAGAAAAACTGTTTTTT	CAISPDREGEKLFF
TRBV3-1/TRBV3-2	TRBJ1-1	NA	TRBD1	TGTGCCAGCAGCCATGTCCGGGTTGACAGGGGGTTAACTGAAGCTTTCTTT	CASSHVRVDRGLTEAFF
TRBV5-4	TRBJ1-1	NA	TRBD1	TGTGCCAGCAGCCCGGGACAGGGGACAGGGGGCACCAGGCGCACTGAAGCTTTCTTT	CASSPGQGTGGTRRTEAFF
TRBV6-6	TRBJ1-2	NA	TRBD1	TGTGCCAGCATCACAGGGGGAGCTAACTATGGCTACACCTTC	CASITGGANYGYTF
TRBV28	TRBJ2-3	NA	NA	TGTGCCAGCAGTTTAGTACTAGACGCAGATACGCAGTATTTT	CASSLVLDADTQYF
TRBV5-3	TRBJ1-2	NA	NA	TGTGCCAGAATAGATGGCTACACCTTC	CARIDGYTF
TRBV7-3	TRBJ2-5	NA	NA	TGTGCCAGCAGCTCAGGGGTCGGAGAGACCCAGTACTTC	CASSSGVGETQYF
TRBV11-2	TRBJ1-2	NA	NA	TGTGCCAGCAGCCGCGGACAGAAGGATAACTATGGCTACACCTTC	CASSRGQKDNYGYTF
TRBV10-1	TRBJ1-5	NA	NA	TGCGCCAGCAGCGTACAGGGAAGCAATCAGCCCCAGCATTTT	CASSVQGSNQPQHF
TRBV4-1	TRBJ1-5	NA	NA	TGCGCCAGCAGCCAAGGGGCTCAGGCCCAGCATTTT	CASSQGAQAQHF
TRBV27	TRBJ1-5	NA	NA	TGTGCCAGCAGAAGAGGCCCGGGGGGCCAGCCCCAGCATTTT	CASRRGPGGQPQHF
TRBV6-5	TRBJ2-7	NA	NA	TGTGCCAGCAGGGGGGGGCAGGGCAGCTCCTACGAGCAGTACTTC	CASRGGQGSSYEQYF
TRBV27	TRBJ1-2	NA	NA	TGTGCCAGCGCTCGGACAGCTGCTAACTATGGCTACACCTTC	CASARTAANYGYTF
TRBV15	TRBJ2-1	NA	TRBD2	TGTGCCACCAGCGATCCTAGGGGACTAGCGGGAGGTGGGGCCAATGAGCAGTTCTTC	CATSDPRGLAGGGANEQFF
TRBV7-2	TRBJ2-1	NA	TRBD2	TGTGCCAGCAGCTTAGCGCCTAGCGGGAGCACCAATGAGCAGTTCTTC	CASSLAPSGSTNEQFF
TRBV3-1/TRBV3-2	TRBJ1-2	NA	TRBD1	TGTGCCAGCAGCCAAATGGGACAGGGGGACTATGGCTACACCTTC	CASSQMGQGDYGYTF
TRBV5-1	TRBJ2-7	NA	NA	TGCGCCAGCAGCTTGGGGGACTTGGGGACGTACGAGCAGTACTTC	CASSLGDLGTYEQYF
TRBV27	TRBJ1-6	NA	NA	TGTGCCAGCAGTTTCACAGGTTTGACTAATTCACCCCTCCACTTT	CASSFTGLTNSPLHF
TRBV10-3	TRBJ1-4	NA	NA	TGTGCCATCAGTGAAGATGCCAGAGAAAAACTGTTTTTT	CAISEDAREKLFF
TRBV18	TRBJ1-2	NA	NA	TGTGCCAGCTCACCAGAGGGTACTGGCTACACCTTC	CASSPEGTGYTF
TRBV3-1/TRBV3-2	TRBJ2-1	few	TRBD2	TGTGCCAGCAGCCAAGGTCAGCTAGCGGGACTGGACAATGAGCAGTTCTTC	CASSQGQLAGLDNEQFF
TRBV18	TRBJ2-3	NA	NA	TGTGCCAGCTCACCACGAGGTAAAGAAGATACGCAGTATTTT	CASSPRGKEDTQYF
TRBV30	TRBJ2-2	NA	TRBD1	TGTGCCTGGAGCACACAGGGGCCCGGGGAGCTGTTTTTT	CAWSTQGPGELFF
TRBV9	TRBJ1-1	NA	NA	TGTGCCAGCAGCGTAGACTTGAACACTGAAGCTTTCTTT	CASSVDLNTEAFF
TRBV4-1	TRBJ2-5	NA	TRBD2	TGCGCCAGCAGCCAAGAGGTAGCGGGAGCCCTTCTGCAGACCCAGTACTTC	CASSQEVAGALLQTQYF
TRBV28	TRBJ2-7	NA	TRBD2	TGTGCCAGCAGCTTTAGCGGGGGCACCTGGGAGCAGTACTTC	CASSFSGGTWEQYF
TRBV6-5	TRBJ1-1	NA	NA	TGTGCCAGCCTACTGCCACAGGGCACTGAAGCTTTCTTT	CASLLPQGTEAFF
TRBV19	TRBJ1-5	NA	TRBD1	TGTGCCAGTAGTGGACAGGGTAGCAATCAGCCCCAGCATTTT	CASSGQGSNQPQHF